The clone carrying this TCR beta chain was found a few times. Indicated time point: newly diagnosed GD, antithyroid drugs for less than 3 months. From PBMCs, RNA was extracted and then used to make the TCR library. This sample is drawn from a study of regulatory T cells in long-lasting Graves disease. Germline CDR1 reads MGHDK; CDR2 reads SYGVNS. CDR3 length equals 15 residues. The V end was cut by 3 bases, the J end by 6 bases, with 14 bases between. Investigators prepared the TCR beta libraries by applying iRepertoire HTBI primers and Arm-PCR of CDR3 regions. TCRdb analysed the multiplex PCR reads with MiXCR anew, one entry per CDR3 protein. Altogether hundreds of thousands of distinct CDR3 sequences are present, roughly a sixth being singletons, with the ten largest covering 12%. The sample was also reused in another study, on T cells in Graves' hyperthyroidism and ophthalmopathy. Per that paper: The HTBI primer set drove a first-round RT-PCR of the TCR CDR3.

The TCR originated in a man younger than 35 with Graves disease. The chain couples TRBV25-1 to TRBJ1-4; D remains unclear. The source material was peripheral blood mononuclear cells (PBMCs), sampled at new diagnosis, from a patient treated with antithyroid drugs. The CDR3 reads CASSEPTLGDEKLFF. As DNA, the CDR3 is TGTGCCAGCAGTGAGCCGACGCTTGGGGATGAAAAACTGTTTTTT.